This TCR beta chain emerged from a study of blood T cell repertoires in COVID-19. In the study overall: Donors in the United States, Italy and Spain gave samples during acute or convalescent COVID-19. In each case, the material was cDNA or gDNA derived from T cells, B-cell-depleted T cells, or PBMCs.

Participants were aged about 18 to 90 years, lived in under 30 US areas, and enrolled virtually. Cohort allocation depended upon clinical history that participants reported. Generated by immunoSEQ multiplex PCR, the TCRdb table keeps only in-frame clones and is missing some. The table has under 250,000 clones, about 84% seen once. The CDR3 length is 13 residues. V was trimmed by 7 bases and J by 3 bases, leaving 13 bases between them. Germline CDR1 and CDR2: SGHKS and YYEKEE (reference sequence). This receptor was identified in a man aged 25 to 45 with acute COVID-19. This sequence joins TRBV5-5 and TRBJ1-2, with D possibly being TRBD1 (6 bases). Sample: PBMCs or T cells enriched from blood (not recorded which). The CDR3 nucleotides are TGTGCCAGCGATTCAGGGGCTCACTATGGCTACACCTTC. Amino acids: CASDSGAHYGYTF.